A selection of T cell receptor beta chains follows, all from one sample in a study of cytomegalovirus exposure and HLA in healthy donors. The table came from immunoSEQ multiplex PCR; TCRdb's copy has only in-frame clones and leaves some out. The data show roughly 130,000 clones, roughly 77% seen once. Sequenced sample: PBMCs. The receptor source for this set is a female donor in good health and CMV-seronegative. Both conserved end residues are part of each CDR3. A D gene is named only where the DNA matches it firmly. Clone size is stated in some rows and not others, as once, few, many or a class when expanded.

TRBV29-1	TRBD1	few	TRBJ2-5	TGCAGCGTCTCCCCTCATGACAGGGTGGGGGAGACCCAGTACTTC	CSVSPHDRVGETQYF
TRBV27	NA	NA	TRBJ1-5	TGTGCCAGCAGTTTATGGCTGGACCCACGAGGGAATCAGCCCCAGCATTTT	CASSLWLDPRGNQPQHF
TRBV7-8	NA	NA	TRBJ2-7	TGTGCCAGCAGCTTAGAGCGGTTAAACTTC	CASSLERLNF
TRBV7-8	TRBD2	NA	TRBJ2-3	TGTGCCAGCAGCCCCCTGGGACTAGCGGGGCCCGGAGCGCAGTATTTT	CASSPLGLAGPGAQYF
TRBV28	TRBD1	NA	TRBJ1-4	TGTGCCAGCAGAATTACAGGGGATCGGGAAAAACTGTTTTTT	CASRITGDREKLFF
TRBV4-3	NA	NA	TRBJ2-7	TGCGCCAGCAGCCAAGCGAGAGGGCGGGCCCAGCAGTACTTC	CASSQARGRAQQYF
TRBV19	NA	NA	TRBJ2-7	TGTGCCAGTAGCCCAGGGACCTACGAGCAGTACTTC	CASSPGTYEQYF
TRBV9	TRBD2	NA	TRBJ2-7	TGTGCCAGCAGCCCTGGACTAGCGGTTTCCTACGAGCAGTACTTC	CASSPGLAVSYEQYF
TRBV6-5	NA	few	TRBJ2-3	TGTGCCAGCAGTTTGAACCAACAGTTTACCACAGATACGCAGTATTTT	CASSLNQQFTTDTQYF
TRBV11-3	TRBD1	once	TRBJ2-7	TGTGCCAGCAGCCCCCTACTACCGAGGGACAGATACTACGAGCAGTACTTC	CASSPLLPRDRYYEQYF
TRBV7-6	NA	NA	TRBJ1-1	TGTGCCAGCAGCCCCCTTAACACTGAAGCTTTCTTT	CASSPLNTEAFF
TRBV6-5	NA	NA	TRBJ1-1	TGTGCCAGCAGTTACTCTTCCAGGAAAAGGTACACTGAAGCTTTCTTT	CASSYSSRKRYTEAFF
TRBV28	TRBD1	NA	TRBJ1-4	TGTGCCAGCAGTCCATTACGGGACAGGGGAAATGAAAAACTGTTTTTT	CASSPLRDRGNEKLFF
TRBV14	NA	NA	TRBJ1-2	TGTGCCAGCAGCCAAGTAGGGGTACAGGGTGAATTAGATGGCTACACCTTC	CASSQVGVQGELDGYTF
TRBV18	NA	NA	TRBJ1-1	TGTGCCAGCTTACTGAACAGGGAAACTGAAGCTTTCTTT	CASLLNRETEAFF
TRBV7-8	TRBD2	few	TRBJ2-7	TGTGCCAGCAGCTTAGCGGGAGGGTACGAGCAGTACTTC	CASSLAGGYEQYF
TRBV4-3	NA	NA	TRBJ2-7	TGCGCCAGCAGCCAAGGGAGGTCGGGAGACGAGCAGTACTTC	CASSQGRSGDEQYF
TRBV18	TRBD1	NA	TRBJ2-2	TGTGCCAGCTCACCGGGACAGGGGGCAAACGGGGAGCTGTTTTTT	CASSPGQGANGELFF
TRBV15	NA	NA	TRBJ1-2	TGTGCCACCAGTAAGCGACTTCTAAATGGCTACACCTTC	CATSKRLLNGYTF
TRBV5-1	TRBD2	NA	TRBJ2-3	TGCGCCAGCAGCCTGGGACTAGCGGGAGGGAGCGATACGCAGTATTTT	CASSLGLAGGSDTQYF
TRBV30	TRBD1	NA	TRBJ2-1	TGTGCCTGGAGCGGTGCAGGGGGAGATGAGCAGTTCTTC	CAWSGAGGDEQFF
TRBV29-1	TRBD1	few	TRBJ1-1	TGCAGCGTTCTCGGTGTTCGGACAGGCGGCACTGAAGCTTTCTTT	CSVLGVRTGGTEAFF
TRBV4-1	TRBD1	NA	TRBJ1-1	TGCGCCAGCAGCCCCCGGACAGGGGCTACGAACACTGAAGCTTTCTTT	CASSPRTGATNTEAFF
TRBV5-4	TRBD2	NA	TRBJ2-3	TGTGCCAGCAGTTATCGGACTAGCGGGGAGACAGATACGCAGTATTTT	CASSYRTSGETDTQYF
TRBV4-2	NA	NA	TRBJ2-7	TGTGCCAGCAGCCCCTCCCCTGGGGGGAACTACGAGCAGTACTTC	CASSPSPGGNYEQYF
TRBV27	TRBD2	NA	TRBJ2-7	TGTGCCAGTAGCTCCCTCCTAGCGGGAGGGACGTACGAGCAGTACTTC	CASSSLLAGGTYEQYF
TRBV4-3	NA	NA	TRBJ2-2	TGCGCCAGCAGCCAACTAGCGCAACACACCGGGGAGCTGTTTTTT	CASSQLAQHTGELFF
TRBV4-3	NA	NA	TRBJ1-2	TGCGCCAGCAGCCAAGATTGGGAGGGCTATGGCTACACCTTC	CASSQDWEGYGYTF
TRBV5-4	NA	few	TRBJ2-7	TGTGCCTTAGCTGGAGGTCCAGGTGAAAACTACGAGCAGTACTTC	CALAGGPGENYEQYF
TRBV19	TRBD2	NA	TRBJ2-7	TGTGCCAGTAGTATGGGAGGACTAGCGGGAGGATCCTACGAGCAGTACTTC	CASSMGGLAGGSYEQYF
TRBV6-1	TRBD1	NA	TRBJ2-7	TGTGCCAGCAGTGACCGGGACAGGGGCACCCACGAGCAGTACTTC	CASSDRDRGTHEQYF
TRBV28	NA	once	TRBJ2-3	TGTGCCAGCAGTTTATCTCCGGACTATCCCACAGATACGCAGTATTTT	CASSLSPDYPTDTQYF
TRBV6-6	TRBD2	NA	TRBJ2-7	TGTGCCAGTGTGGGGGGGGCCTACGAGCAGTACTTC	CASVGGAYEQYF
TRBV7-9	TRBD1	NA	TRBJ2-6	TGTGCCAGCAGATTGGACAGGGCTGGGGCCAACGTCCTGACTTTC	CASRLDRAGANVLTF
TRBV6-1	NA	once	TRBJ1-3	TGTGCCAGCAGTGGACACGGCTCTGGAAACACCATATATTTT	CASSGHGSGNTIYF
TRBV7-8	NA	NA	TRBJ2-1	TGTGCCAGCAGCTTAGTATACAGGCCTAAGGGTGAGCAGTTCTTC	CASSLVYRPKGEQFF
TRBV6-5	TRBD1	NA	TRBJ1-2	TGTGCCAGCAGTTACTCGAGGGACAGCCGTTGGGGCTACACCTTC	CASSYSRDSRWGYTF
TRBV7-2	NA	NA	TRBJ1-3	TGTGCCAGCAGCTCCCGGTACTCTGGAAACACCATATATTTT	CASSSRYSGNTIYF
TRBV5-5	TRBD2	NA	TRBJ2-7	TGTGCCAGCAGCTCTTCTTTAGCGGGGGAGATCTACGAGCAGTACTTC	CASSSSLAGEIYEQYF
TRBV4-1	TRBD2	NA	TRBJ2-1	TGCGCCAGCAGCACTCGACTAGCGGGAGGGAGGAATGAGCAGTTCTTC	CASSTRLAGGRNEQFF
TRBV11-2	NA	NA	TRBJ1-1	TGTGCCAGCAGCTTTACAGGGAGAGGGGCCACTGAAGCTTTCTTT	CASSFTGRGATEAFF
TRBV19	NA	NA	TRBJ2-7	TGTGCCAGTAGTATCTCCTATGTTGGTTACGAGCAGTACTTC	CASSISYVGYEQYF
TRBV7-8	NA	medium-sized	TRBJ1-1	TGTGTGAGTGGAAAGGAAAGGGGCACTGAAGCTTTCTTT	CVSGKERGTEAFF